Each of the 16 T cell receptor beta chains below was sequenced from the same sample in a study of shared clonotypes between healthy human individuals (dated by TCRdb to the early 2020s). CD8 naive samples were obtained by positive selection for CCR7 among CD45RO-negative cells, yielding a CD45RA+CCR7+ population from which TemRA cells were excluded. Receptor amplification or capture employed the immunoSEQ multiplex PCR assay. TCRdb's version of the immuneACCESS table is confined to in-frame rearrangements and falls short of the full clone set. An unresolved V gene accounts for under half of the shortfall where checked; the remainder is of unknown origin. Counted in this sample were millions of clones; roughly 91% of them appeared once. The ten largest clones represent around 1.7% of the sample. The sequenced sample consisted of naive CD8+ T cells from PBMCs. Per the publication, the cell subset or site label means: CD45RA+CCR7+. These receptors were collected from a man between 18 and 29 years old in good health. Some clones in this sample may be carry-over from other donors' samples.

The chain links TRBV5-1 to TRBJ2-7, with TRBD2 matching over 9 bases. The CDR3 sequence is 15 residues long. Germline V gives CDR1 SGHRS, CDR2 YFSETQ. With 0 bases clipped from V and 3 bases from J, the junction kept 4 bases outside the gene matches. CDR3 in DNA: TGCGCCAGCAGCTTGGGACTAGCGGAGATCTACGAGCAGTACTTC. The encoded protein is CASSLGLAEIYEQYF.

Only one count was recorded for this clone. This chain joins TRBV5-8 and TRBJ2-7; 10 bases agree with TRBD1. The CDR3 spans 15 residues. CDR1 is SGHTS, CDR2 YDEGEE, per germline. V was clipped by 3 bases and J by 2 bases; unmatched bases: 5. The DNA of the CDR3 is TGTGCCAGCAGCTATCCGGGGACAGGGGCCTACGAGCAGTACTTC. Protein sequence: CASSYPGTGAYEQYF.

The rearrangement links TRBV4-3 to TRBJ2-7; D call uncertain. Per the germline V gene, CDR1 is LGHNA and CDR2 is YSLEER. Trimming stripped 0 bases from V and 3 bases from J, with 12 bases between. The CDR3 spans 15 residues. Written as DNA, the CDR3 is TGCGCCAGCAGCCAAGATCCGGCAGATTTCTACGAGCAGTACTTC. This translates into CASSQDPADFYEQYF.

This clone was recorded once. This sequence joins TRBV28 and TRBJ1-2, with 7 bases matching TRBD1. V shed 6 bases and J 3 bases; nucleotides not matched to a gene: 7. The CDR3 contains 14 residues. Germline V gene lookup returns CDR1 MDHEN and CDR2 SYDVKM. The CDR3 DNA follows: TGTGCCAGCAGCTTCAGGGGGTTGTACTATGGCTACACCTTC. This translates into CASSFRGLYYGYTF.

This rearrangement joins TRBV11-1 to TRBJ1-2; D perhaps matches TRBD1 (6 bases). V shed 5 bases and J shed 5 bases, with 21 bases lying between them. The V gene's germline CDR1 is SGHAT and CDR2 FQDESV (reference sequence). The CDR3 is made up of 16 amino acids. CDR3 nucleotide sequence: TGTGCCAGCAGCCATGGGGTAGAAGGGGGTGCTTATGGCTACACCTTC. It is translated as CASSHGVEGGAYGYTF.

The rearrangement joins TRBV19 to TRBJ2-7, with D possibly matching TRBD2 (6 bases). V lost 7 bases and J 5 bases, leaving 18 bases between the germline ends. Germline assignment: CDR1 LNHDA and CDR2 SQIVND (reference sequence). The CDR3 extends over 14 amino acids. CDR3 DNA: TGTGCCAGTACGTTCGCGGGAATCGGCAACGAGCAGTACTTC. Translated, it gives CASTFAGIGNEQYF.

This chain connects TRBV14 to TRBJ1-1; D possibly corresponds to TRBD1 (5 bases). The CDR3 has 13 amino acids. Germline lookup yields CDR1 SGHDN and CDR2 FVKESK. Trimming shortened V by 2 bases and J by 11 bases, and 15 bases separated the two germline ends. The CDR3 DNA follows: TGTGCCAGCAGCCAAACAGGCTACCCAGGGGCTTTCTTT. This gives the protein CASSQTGYPGAFF.

This sequence joins TRBV28 and TRBJ2-1, with TRBD1 matching over 9 bases. The V and J ends lost 2 bases and 8 bases, in that order; junction bases with no gene match: 7. Germline V gene sequence: CDR1 MDHEN, CDR2 SYDVKM. This CDR3 comprises 15 residues. In nucleotides, the CDR3 is TGTGCCAGCAGTTTAGATGGGAGGACAGGGGATGAGCAGTTCTTC. As protein: CASSLDGRTGDEQFF.

CDR3 sequence: CASRIRGAGNQPQHF. The CDR3 bases are TGTGCCAGTAGAATACGAGGGGCTGGCAATCAGCCCCAGCATTTT. This chain connects TRBV19 to TRBJ1-5, with D perhaps matching TRBD1 (5 bases). The CDR3 runs to 15 residues. The V gene's germline CDR1 is LNHDA and CDR2 SQIVND (reference sequence). V was trimmed by 6 bases and J by 2 bases, leaving 14 bases between them.

The chain is built from TRBV6-1 and TRBJ1-2; 7 nucleotides align to TRBD1. From germline, CDR1 is MNHNS and CDR2 SASEGT. The CDR3 is 16 amino acids. V was pared by 4 bases and J by 2 bases, with 10 bases of the junction left unmatched. CDR3 nucleotide sequence: TGTGCCAGCAGTGGAGTTGACAGGGATGGGAACTATGGCTACACCTTC. Translated, it gives CASSGVDRDGNYGYTF.

The chain has TRBV5-6 and TRBJ2-7; TRBD2 matches 7 bases. The V and J ends lost 4 bases and 7 bases, in that order; junction bases with no gene match: 2. The CDR3 has 11 residues. Germline V gene sequence: CDR1 SGHDT, CDR2 YYEEEE. This CDR3 is CASSDGGEQYF. The DNA of the CDR3 is TGTGCCAGCAGCGACGGGGGGGAGCAGTACTTC.

The chain's CDR3 is CASTSPKNIQYF. CDR3 in DNA: TGTGCCAGTACTAGCCCCAAAAACATTCAGTACTTC. The chain combines TRBV19 with TRBJ2-4; possible D gene TRBD2, 5 bases. V shed 7 bases and J shed 2 bases, with 6 bases lying between them. The CDR3 totals 12 residues. The germline CDR1 and CDR2 sequences are LNHDA and SQIVND (reference sequence). Based on the CDR3 plus reference TRBV19 and TRBJ2-4, the full variable domain is DGGITQSPKYLFRKEGQNVTLSCEQNLNHDAMYWYRQDPGQGLRLIYYSQIVNDFQKGDIAEGYSVSREKKESFPLTVTSAQKNPTAFYLCASTSPKNIQYFGAGTRLSVL.

The genes are TRBV7-8 and TRBJ1-4; TRBD1 might be the D (5 bases). Trimming pared 2 bases from V and 8 bases from J, leaving 12 bases between. This CDR3 region has 14 residues. Germline CDR1 SGHVS, CDR2 FQNEAQ. For the CDR3, the DNA is TGTGCCAGCAGCTTAAGGCAGGGATTCGAAAAACTGTTTTTT. Its translation is CASSLRQGFEKLFF.

V and J are TRBV27 and TRBJ2-3; 11 positions agree with TRBD2. CDR1 and CDR2 from the germline V gene are MNHEY and SMNVEV (reference sequence). The CDR3 totals 15 residues. V dropped 8 bases and J dropped 6; count of bases not matched to a gene: 10. This CDR3 is CASARTSGWGDTQYF. In DNA form, the CDR3 reads TGTGCCAGCGCTAGGACTAGCGGGTGGGGGGATACGCAGTATTTT.

V gene TRBV4-1 combines with J gene TRBJ2-1; D not resolved. The CDR3 length is 16 residues. The V end lost 0 bases, the J end lost 5 bases, and 14 bases lay between the germline ends. Germline loops: CDR1 MGHRA, CDR2 YSYEKL. The DNA of the CDR3 is TGCGCCAGCAGCCAAGATCGGGCACGTAATAACAATGAGCAGTTCTTC. This gives the protein CASSQDRARNNNEQFF.

The chain couples TRBV28 to TRBJ1-2, with D unresolved. The CDR3 has 14 amino acids. V lost 1 base and J lost 1, with 7 bases in between. Germline loops: CDR1 MDHEN, CDR2 SYDVKM. In nucleotides, the CDR3 is TGTGCCAGCAGTTTATTCAACAGTAACTATGGCTACACCTTC. It is translated as CASSLFNSNYGYTF.